This TCR beta chain was obtained from a study of beta chain features in type 1 diabetes. About the research overall: No patient-donor differences in age, gender, total cells or subset yield. The study's findings and limits: Researchers report that Type 1 diabetes patients had moderately but significantly shorter TCRB CDR3s across all four CD4+ subsets.

This clone has just a few counts. Its specificity is unknown. Isolated RNA was reverse transcribed in full, so expressed TCRB transcripts were sequenced. Stem cell-like memory T cell samples underwent survey-depth immunoSEQ sequencing. They averaged about 1 million reads. Clones were sequenced by immunoSEQ multiplex PCR, and TCRdb holds only the in-frame ones, with some missing. The sample has 65,000 to 100,000 clones, around a third seen once. By way of CD45RO/CCR7/CD25/CD127/CD95/CD27, the CD4+ regulatory, stem cell-like memory, central memory and naive cells were sorted. J lost 2 bases, V lost 1 base, and 7 bases had no gene match. This CDR3 contains 17 residues. Germline lookup yields CDR1 MGHDK and CDR2 SYGVNS.

The TCR comes from a woman aged 18 to 35 in good health. Sequencing input: stem cell memory CD4+ T cells from blood. V usage is TRBV25-1 and J usage is TRBJ2-3; TRBD2 matches at 9 bases. The CDR3 DNA reads as TGTGCCAGCAGTGAATTGGCCGGGACTAGCCTCACAGATACGCAGTATTTT. This gives the protein CASSELAGTSLTDTQYF.